The next 20 T cell receptor beta chains were all read from a single sample in a study of siplizumab effects on memory and regulatory T cells. Method: immunoSEQ multiplex PCR; TCRdb's copy keeps in-frame clones and lacks some. The table includes 90,000 to 110,000 clones, approximately 90% detected once. The material sequenced was Tregs sorted from blood. All receptors come from a human donor in good health.

Of note for this clone: An end of the junction does not agree with germline; a read error may underlie this. The sample has other DNA sequences that encode this CDR3 too. The V call is TRBV7-3, the J call TRBJ2-6; TRBD1 is a possible D gene (5 bases). Germline values: CDR1 SGHTA, CDR2 FQGTGA. The CDR3 length is 16 residues. The CDR3 coding sequence is TGTGCCAGCAGCCAGCGTCGGGCTGCTGGGGCCAACGTTCTGACTTTC. The encoded protein is CASSQRRAAGANVLTF.

The chain joins TRBV25-1 to TRBJ1-5, with TRBD1 matching over 8 bases. This CDR3 is built from 13 residues. CDR1 is MGHDK, CDR2 SYGVNS, per germline. V dropped 6 bases and J dropped 6; count of bases not matched to a gene: 4. CDR3 sequence (DNA): TGTGCCAGCAGGGACAGGGATATTCAGCCCCAGCATTTT. It codes for CASRDRDIQPQHF.

The chain combines TRBV20-1 with TRBJ2-3, with D hard to call. V shed 2 bases and J shed 6 bases, with 6 bases lying between them. Germline V gene data show CDR1 as DFQATT and CDR2 as SNEGSKA (reference sequence). This CDR3 is 11 amino acids long. This chain's CDR3 is CSARLEDTQYF. In nucleotides, the CDR3 is TGCAGTGCTAGACTGGAGGATACGCAGTATTTT.

The count of this clone is one. The chain joins TRBV5-1 to TRBJ2-5; tentatively, D is TRBD1 or TRBD2 (5 bases each). Per the germline V gene, CDR1 is SGHRS and CDR2 is YFSETQ. Trimming removed 4 bases from V and 3 bases from J, with 40 bases in between. This CDR3 has 23 amino acids. The CDR3 sequence: CASSPTTVRAITTPQGEKETQYF. DNA of the CDR3: TGCGCCAGCAGCCCGACTACAGTTAGGGCCATAACCACACCCCAGGGTGAAAAAGAGACCCAGTACTTC.

The V call is TRBV11-2, the J call TRBJ2-7; D is perhaps TRBD1 (7 bases). Germline CDR1 reads SGHAT; CDR2 reads FQNNGV. The V and J ends lost 5 bases and 4 bases respectively, with 15 bases between them. The CDR3 totals 14 residues. DNA of the CDR3: TGTGCCAGCAGCCCAGGAGGGGGCCCTTACGAGCAGTACTTC. This codes for CASSPGGGPYEQYF. Based on the CDR3 plus reference TRBV11-2 and TRBJ2-7, the full variable domain is EAGVAQSPRYKIIEKRQSVAFWCNPISGHATLYWYQQILGQGPKLLIQFQNNGVVDDSQLPKDRFSAERLKGVDSTLKIQPAKLEDSAVYLCASSPGGGPYEQYFGPGTRLTVT.

The J gene is TRBJ2-5, the V gene TRBV11-3; D is ambiguous. The CDR3 contains 15 residues. Germline loops: CDR1 SGHNT, CDR2 YENEEA. Trimming removed 1 base from V and 1 base from J, with 10 bases in between. The CDR3 sequence: CASSLGGRAQETQYF. For the CDR3, the DNA is TGTGCCAGCAGCTTAGGGGGAAGGGCCCAAGAGACCCAGTACTTC.

This rearrangement joins TRBV4-1 to TRBJ2-1; tentative D call: TRBD2 (5 bases). Germline CDR1 is MGHRA and CDR2 is YSYEKL. CDR3 length: 15 amino acids. Between the trimmed V and J ends, which lost 3 bases and 2 bases, there was a span of 11 bases. The CDR3 loop is CASSHREAAYNEQFF. The CDR3 region has the DNA TGCGCCAGCAGCCATCGGGAAGCGGCCTACAATGAGCAGTTCTTC.

Concerning this clone itself: The sample carries other DNA sequences with the same CDR3. This chain connects TRBV5-1 to TRBJ1-3; D not certain. The CDR3 is 15 amino acids. V lost 0 bases to trimming and J lost 1 base, with 8 bases between them. The germline V gene has CDR1 SGHRS and CDR2 YFSETQ. The CDR3 DNA is TGCGCCAGCAGCTTGGAGGCCGGGTCTGGAAACACCATATATTTT. The encoded protein is CASSLEAGSGNTIYF.

This chain links TRBV11-2 with TRBJ1-6; D is unresolved. CDR1 is SGHAT, CDR2 FQNNGV, per germline. V lost 0 bases and J lost 9, with 3 bases in between. The CDR3 extends over 12 amino acids. The CDR3 region is CASSLEVSPLHF. CDR3 DNA sequence: TGTGCCAGCAGCTTAGAAGTTTCACCCCTCCACTTT.

CDR3 amino acids: CASSGPGGRRGEQFF. The CDR3 DNA sequence: TGTGCCAGCAGCGGACCGGGGGGTCGTCGTGGTGAGCAGTTCTTC. The gene calls are TRBV2 and TRBJ2-1, with TRBD2 matching over 7 bases. With V trimmed by 6 bases and J by 9 bases, 14 bases remained unmatched. Germline-derived CDR1 and CDR2 are SNHLY and FYNNEI. CDR3 size: 15 residues. Full variable domain (missing parts from reference TRBV2 and TRBJ2-1): EPEVTQTPSHQVTQMGQEVILRCVPISNHLYFYWYRQILGQKVEFLVSFYNNEISEKSEIFDDQFSVERPDGSNFTLKIRSTKLEDSAMYFCASSGPGGRRGEQFFGPGTRLTVL.

This chain links TRBV18 with TRBJ2-1; 7 nucleotides agree with TRBD2. The CDR3 loop spans 13 amino acids. The germline V gene has CDR1 KGHSH and CDR2 LQKENI. The ends lost 4 bases at V and 5 bases at J; junction bases unmatched: 2. CDR3 protein: CASSRAGDNEQFF. The CDR3 bases are TGTGCCAGCTCACGGGCGGGAGACAATGAGCAGTTCTTC.

This chain uses TRBV11-3 with TRBJ2-1; D remains unclear. Germline CDR1 SGHNT, CDR2 YENEEA. The ends were cut back, 0 bases at V and 4 bases at J, with 7 bases in the middle. The CDR3 length is 14 residues. CDR3 nucleotide sequence: TGTGCCAGCAGCTTAGAGGCCAGGTACAATGAGCAGTTCTTC. Residues: CASSLEARYNEQFF. The full variable domain, its missing parts supplied by reference TRBV11-3 and TRBJ2-1, is EAGVVQSPRYKIIEKKQPVAFWCNPISGHNTLYWYLQNLGQGPELLIRYENEEAVDDSQLPKDRFSAERLKGVDSTLKIQPAELGDSAVYLCASSLEARYNEQFFGPGTRLTVL.

The chain links TRBV2 to TRBJ1-1; D perhaps matches TRBD1 (5 bases). Trimming took 1 base from V and 7 from J, leaving 16 bases between them. Germline lookup yields CDR1 SNHLY and CDR2 FYNNEI. The CDR3 totals 15 residues. CDR3 amino acids: CASSEVGPLGGEAFF. Here the CDR3 DNA reads TGTGCCAGCAGTGAAGTCGGCCCGCTGGGGGGTGAAGCTTTCTTT.

Here the CDR3 DNA reads TGTGCCAGCATCCCGGACAGGGGGTACACCGGGGAGCTGTTTTTT. Amino acids: CASIPDRGYTGELFF. The V gene is TRBV5-6, the J gene TRBJ2-2; 10 bases fit TRBD1. The CDR3 runs 15 residues. The V gene's germline CDR1 is SGHDT and CDR2 YYEEEE. With 6 bases clipped from V and 3 bases from J, the junction kept 5 bases outside the gene matches.

With regard to this clone: The junction departs from germline at one end; a sequencing error may be responsible. The genes are TRBV7-7 and TRBJ2-5; possible D gene TRBD2, 6 bases. This CDR3 has 14 residues. CDR1 and CDR2 from the germline V gene are SSHAT and FNYEAQ (reference sequence). CDR3 DNA: TGTGCTAGCAGCTTGGCCGGGAGCGGAGAGACCCAGTACTTC. Its protein product is CASSLAGSGETQYF.

The rearrangement links TRBV29-1 to TRBJ2-5, with D tentatively TRBD2 (5 bases). Between the trimmed V and J ends, which lost 2 bases and 5 bases, there was a span of 9 bases. The CDR3 is made up of 12 amino acids. Germline CDR1 SQVTM, CDR2 ANQGSEA. CDR3 coding DNA: TGCAGCGTTGAATTAGCGACGGAGACCCAGTACTTC. It is translated as CSVELATETQYF.

This sequence joins TRBV5-1 and TRBJ2-1, with TRBD2 matching 9 bases. Trimming removed 2 bases from V and 1 base from J; junction bases left unmatched: 1. The CDR3 spans 15 residues. The germline V gene encodes CDR1 SGHRS and CDR2 YFSETQ. The CDR3 region has the DNA TGCGCCAGCAGCTTACTAGCGGGTTCCTACAATGAGCAGTTCTTC. Amino acid sequence: CASSLLAGSYNEQFF.

The chain combines TRBV14 with TRBJ2-7; D remains ambiguous. The V end was cut by 1 base, the J end by 3 bases, with 1 base between. The CDR3 is 11 amino acids. CDR1 is SGHDN and CDR2 is FVKESK in the germline V gene. This chain's CDR3 is CASSQVYEQYF. CDR3 nucleotide sequence: TGTGCCAGCAGCCAAGTCTACGAGCAGTACTTC.

CDR3 DNA: TGTGCCAGCAGCCAGGCGGGGTATGGCTATGGCTACACCTTC. It codes for CASSQAGYGYGYTF. The chain has TRBV7-9 and TRBJ1-2; D is undetermined. The germline V and J ends were trimmed by 5 bases and 4 bases, with 14 bases remaining between them. The CDR3 is 14 residues long. Germline V gives CDR1 SEHNR, CDR2 FQNEAQ (reference sequence).

The CDR3 region is CASSIGQFGGYGYTF. In nucleotides, the CDR3 is TGTGCCAGTAGTATAGGACAGTTCGGCGGCTATGGCTACACCTTC. This rearrangement joins TRBV19 to TRBJ1-2, with a weak D call TRBD1 (5 bases). The CDR3 loop spans 15 amino acids. Germline V gives CDR1 LNHDA, CDR2 SQIVND (reference sequence). V gave up 1 base and J gave up 4 bases, with 13 bases separating them.